Given below is one T cell receptor (beta chain) in context. These data belong to a study of blood T cell repertoires in COVID-19. About the research overall: Material from acute and convalescent COVID-19 was sourced from the United States, Italy and Spain.

Produced via immunoSEQ multiplex PCR; TCRdb's table is partial and in-frame only. The sample consists of about 200,000 clones, around three quarters of them appearing once. Sequenced input: PBMCs or T cells enriched from blood (not recorded which). The TCR comes from a woman aged 45-60 years with acute COVID-19.

The CDR3 loop is CASSPETRRGGELFF. The CDR3 nucleotides are TGTGCCAGCAGCCCTGAAACACGGCGCGGCGGGGAGCTGTTTTTT. The rearrangement links TRBV9 to TRBJ2-2; D gene unclear. The V and J ends lost 4 bases and 7 bases respectively, with 17 bases between them. Germline loops: CDR1 SGDLS, CDR2 YYNGEE. This CDR3 spans 15 amino acids.